Listed below are T cell receptor beta chains from one sample, sequenced in a study of T-cell memory formation after mild COVID-19. TCRdb recomputed calls from the 5' RACE reads with MiXCR, one row per CDR3 protein. The top ten hold around 9.2% of the sample, which has about 600,000 distinct CDR3 sequences, about 20% seen once. Sample: PBMCs or a T cell subset sorted from them (not recorded which). All receptors derive from an adult woman who had mild COVID-19 (a few samples of this study predate the infection). Cell type and time point are not known. The CDR3 runs from the conserved cysteine through the conserved F or W. The D gene is left open where the match is weak. Clone size is not always given. Where it is, it says once, few, many or a class for expanded clones.

V	size	J	D	DNA	CDR3
TRBV24-1	few	TRBJ2-7	TRBD1	TGTGCCACCAGTGATTCCCGGGACAGCTCCTACGAGCAGTACTTC	CATSDSRDSSYEQYF
TRBV10-3	many	TRBJ2-1	-	TGTGCCATCAGTGAGGGAGGGGGCCTCTACAATGAGCAGTTCTTC	CAISEGGGLYNEQFF
TRBV10-3	-	TRBJ2-3	TRBD2	TGTGCCTCCAACCGGGCAGACCTAGCGGGGGGGAGCACAGATACGCAGTATTTT	CASNRADLAGGSTDTQYF
TRBV6-5	-	TRBJ1-2	TRBD1	TGTGCCAGCAGTTACCGGGACAGGGTAAACTATGGCTACACCTTC	CASSYRDRVNYGYTF
TRBV12-3/TRBV12-4	few	TRBJ2-3	-	TGTGCCAGCAGATTCGACTCCAGCACAGATACGCAGTATTTT	CASRFDSSTDTQYF
TRBV7-2	-	TRBJ2-7	TRBD1	TGTGCCAGCAGTCGGGGACAGGGCCACTACGAGCAGTACTTC	CASSRGQGHYEQYF
TRBV30	-	TRBJ1-2	TRBD1	TGTGCCAGCCGGGACAGTGCCGTCTACACCTTC	CASRDSAVYTF
TRBV18	few	TRBJ2-5	TRBD2	TGTGCCAGCTCACCACCAGCGGGAGGGGAGACCCAGTACTTC	CASSPPAGGETQYF
TRBV6-5	few	TRBJ2-6	-	TGTGCCAGCAAGACAGAGCCCACTGGGGCCAACGTCCTGACTTTC	CASKTEPTGANVLTF
TRBV18	-	TRBJ1-1	-	TGTGCCAGCTCGCGCTACAGGGAAGAAGCTTTCTTT	CASSRYREEAFF
TRBV6-5	few	TRBJ2-6	-	TGTGCCAGCAGACTCCATCTCTCTGGGGCCAACGTCCTGACTTTC	CASRLHLSGANVLTF
TRBV18	-	TRBJ2-1	TRBD2	TGTGCCAGCTCACCCCGTGGGCTAGCGGGGGCTTACAATGAGCAGTTCTTC	CASSPRGLAGAYNEQFF
TRBV7-9	-	TRBJ2-5	TRBD2	TGTGCCAGCAGCACGGGACTAGCGGGAGGAGAGACCCAGTACTTC	CASSTGLAGGETQYF
TRBV20-1	few	TRBJ2-1	-	TGCAGTGCTAGAGGTGACAGGTTTCGAAATGAGCAGTTCTTC	CSARGDRFRNEQFF
TRBV24-1	few	TRBJ1-4	-	TGTGCCACCAGAGGCGCCCCGAGGACCCCGAATGAAAAACTGTTTTTT	CATRGAPRTPNEKLFF
TRBV19	-	TRBJ1-1	-	TGTGCCAGTAGTATGGATACTGAAGCTTTCTTT	CASSMDTEAFF
TRBV20-1	-	TRBJ1-2	-	TGCAGTGCTAGAGTTTCGGGGCCCAGGGCGGGCAACTATGGCTACACCTTC	CSARVSGPRAGNYGYTF
TRBV24-1	few	TRBJ2-1	TRBD1	TGTGCCACCAGTGATACGGGGACAGGCCCCCACAATGAGCAGTTCTTC	CATSDTGTGPHNEQFF
TRBV10-2	few	TRBJ2-1	TRBD2	TGCGCCAGCGCCGAACTAGCGGCCTACAATGAGCAGTTCTTC	CASAELAAYNEQFF
TRBV20-1	few	TRBJ2-1	TRBD1	TGCAGTGCTAGCCGAGGGGGGACAGGGCTTAATGAGCAGTTCTTC	CSASRGGTGLNEQFF
TRBV6-1	-	TRBJ1-5	-	TGTGCCAGCGTTAAGGCAGAGTCCAATCAGCCCCAGCATTTT	CASVKAESNQPQHF
TRBV7-6	-	TRBJ2-5	TRBD2	TGTGCCAGCAGCTTAGTCGAGGGACTAGCGGGGGAAGTTTGGGAGACCCAGTACTTC	CASSLVEGLAGEVWETQYF
TRBV30	-	TRBJ2-3	-	TGTGCCTGGAGGGGCTACACAGATACGCAGTATTTT	CAWRGYTDTQYF